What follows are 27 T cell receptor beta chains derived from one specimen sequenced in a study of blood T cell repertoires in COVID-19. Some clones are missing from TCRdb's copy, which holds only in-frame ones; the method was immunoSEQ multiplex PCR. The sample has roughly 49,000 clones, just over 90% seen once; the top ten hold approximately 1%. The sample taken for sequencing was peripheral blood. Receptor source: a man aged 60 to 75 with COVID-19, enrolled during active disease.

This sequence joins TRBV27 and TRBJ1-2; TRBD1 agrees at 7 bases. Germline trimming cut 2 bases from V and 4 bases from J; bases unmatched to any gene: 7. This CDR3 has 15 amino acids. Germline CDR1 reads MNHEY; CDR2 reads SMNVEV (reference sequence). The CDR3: CASSLDPQGTYGYTF. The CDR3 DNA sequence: TGTGCCAGCAGTTTAGACCCACAGGGGACCTATGGCTACACCTTC.

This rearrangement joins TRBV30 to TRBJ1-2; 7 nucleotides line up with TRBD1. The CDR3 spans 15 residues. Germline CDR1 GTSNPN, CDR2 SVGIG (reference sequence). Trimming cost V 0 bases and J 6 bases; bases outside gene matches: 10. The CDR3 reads CAWSVLGRGTDGYTF. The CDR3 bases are TGTGCCTGGAGTGTATTGGGCAGGGGGACGGATGGCTACACCTTC.

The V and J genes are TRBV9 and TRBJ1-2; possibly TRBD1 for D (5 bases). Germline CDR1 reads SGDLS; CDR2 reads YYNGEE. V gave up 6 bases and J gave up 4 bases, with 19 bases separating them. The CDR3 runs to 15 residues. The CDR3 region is CASTFGGKAGYGYTF. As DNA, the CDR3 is TGTGCCAGCACCTTCGGGGGGAAAGCAGGCTATGGCTACACCTTC.

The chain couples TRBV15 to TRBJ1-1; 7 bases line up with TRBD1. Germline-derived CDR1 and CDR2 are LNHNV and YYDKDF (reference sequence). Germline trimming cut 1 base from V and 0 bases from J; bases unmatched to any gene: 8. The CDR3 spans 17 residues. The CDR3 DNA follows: TGTGCCACCAGCAGAGTGAGGGGGCCGGGACTGAACACTGAAGCTTTCTTT. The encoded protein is CATSRVRGPGLNTEAFF.

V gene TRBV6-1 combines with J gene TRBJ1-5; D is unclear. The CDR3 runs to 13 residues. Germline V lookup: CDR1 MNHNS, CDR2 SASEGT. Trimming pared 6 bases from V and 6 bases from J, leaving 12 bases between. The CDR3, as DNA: TGTGCCAGCAGCTTGGAGCAGTTTCAGCCCCAGCATTTT. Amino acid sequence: CASSLEQFQPQHF.

CDR3 amino acids: CASSIQARTGYEQYF. In DNA, the CDR3 is TGTGCCAGTAGTATTCAGGCCCGAACAGGCTACGAGCAGTACTTC. This chain joins TRBV19 and TRBJ2-7, with D perhaps TRBD1 (5 bases). The CDR3 sequence is 15 residues long. V lost 3 bases and J 3 bases, leaving 15 bases between the germline ends. CDR1 is LNHDA, CDR2 SQIVND, per germline (reference sequence).

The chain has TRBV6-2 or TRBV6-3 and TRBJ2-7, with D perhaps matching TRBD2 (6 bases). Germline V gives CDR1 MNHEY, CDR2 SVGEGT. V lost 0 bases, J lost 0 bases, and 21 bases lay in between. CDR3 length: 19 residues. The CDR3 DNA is TGTGCCAGCAGTTACTCGCCAGCCTCTAGCGCCGTTGACTCCTACGAGCAGTACTTC. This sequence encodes CASSYSPASSAVDSYEQYF.

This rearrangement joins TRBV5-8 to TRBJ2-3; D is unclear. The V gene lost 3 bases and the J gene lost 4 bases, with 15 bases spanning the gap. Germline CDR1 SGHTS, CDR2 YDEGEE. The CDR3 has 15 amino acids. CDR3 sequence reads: CASSSQPPPADTQYF. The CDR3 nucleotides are TGTGCCAGCAGCTCACAGCCCCCGCCTGCAGATACGCAGTATTTT.

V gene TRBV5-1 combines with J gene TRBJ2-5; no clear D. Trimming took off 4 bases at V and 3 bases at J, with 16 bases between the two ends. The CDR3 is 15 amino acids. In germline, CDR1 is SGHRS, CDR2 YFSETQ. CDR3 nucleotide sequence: TGCGCCAGCAGCGCCGCCCCTGATGGAGAAGAGACCCAGTACTTC. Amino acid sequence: CASSAAPDGEETQYF.

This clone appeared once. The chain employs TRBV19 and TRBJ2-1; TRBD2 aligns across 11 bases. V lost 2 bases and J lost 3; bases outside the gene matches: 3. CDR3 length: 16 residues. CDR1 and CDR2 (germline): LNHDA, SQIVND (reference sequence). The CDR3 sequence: CASSITSGSGYNEQFF. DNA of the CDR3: TGTGCCAGTAGTATAACTAGCGGGAGTGGCTACAATGAGCAGTTCTTC. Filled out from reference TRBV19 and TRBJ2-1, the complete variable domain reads DGGITQSPKYLFRKEGQNVTLSCEQNLNHDAMYWYRQDPGQGLRLIYYSQIVNDFQKGDIAEGYSVSREKKESFPLTVTSAQKNPTAFYLCASSITSGSGYNEQFFGPGTRLTVL.

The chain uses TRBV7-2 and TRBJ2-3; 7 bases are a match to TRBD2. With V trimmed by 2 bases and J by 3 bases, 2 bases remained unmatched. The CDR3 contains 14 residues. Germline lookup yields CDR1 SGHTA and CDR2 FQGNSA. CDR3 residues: CASSLFGGTDTQYF. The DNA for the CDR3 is TGTGCCAGCAGCTTATTCGGGGGGACAGATACGCAGTATTTT.

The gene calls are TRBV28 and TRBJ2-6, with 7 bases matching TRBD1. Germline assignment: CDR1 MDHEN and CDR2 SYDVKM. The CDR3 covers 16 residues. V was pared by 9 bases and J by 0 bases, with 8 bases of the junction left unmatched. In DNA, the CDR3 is TGTGCCAGTAGACAGGGCGCGACCTCTGGGGCCAACGTCCTGACTTTC. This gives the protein CASRQGATSGANVLTF. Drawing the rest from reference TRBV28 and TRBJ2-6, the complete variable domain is DVKVTQSSRYLVKRTGEKVFLECVQDMDHENMFWYRQDPGLGLRLIYFSYDVKMKEKGDIPEGYSVSREKKERFSLILESASTNQTSMYLCASRQGATSGANVLTFGAGSRLTVL.

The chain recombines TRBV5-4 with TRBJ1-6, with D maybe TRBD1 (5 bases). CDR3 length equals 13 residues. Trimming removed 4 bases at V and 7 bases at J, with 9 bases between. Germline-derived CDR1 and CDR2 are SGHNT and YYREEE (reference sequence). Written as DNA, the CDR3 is TGTGCCAGCAGCCAGGGTATCAATTCACCCCTCCACTTT. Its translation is CASSQGINSPLHF.

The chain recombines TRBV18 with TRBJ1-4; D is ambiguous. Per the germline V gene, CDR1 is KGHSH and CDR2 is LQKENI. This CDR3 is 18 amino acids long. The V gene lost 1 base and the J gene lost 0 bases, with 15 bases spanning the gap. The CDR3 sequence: CASSPLGSLGATNEKLFF. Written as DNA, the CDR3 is TGTGCCAGCTCACCACTCGGAAGTCTCGGGGCAACTAATGAAAAACTGTTTTTT.

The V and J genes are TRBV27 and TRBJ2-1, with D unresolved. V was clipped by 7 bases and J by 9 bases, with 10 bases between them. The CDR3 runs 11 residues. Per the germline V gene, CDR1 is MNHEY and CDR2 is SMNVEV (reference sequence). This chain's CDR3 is CASNESGEQFF. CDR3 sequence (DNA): TGTGCCAGCAATGAATCGGGTGAGCAGTTCTTC.

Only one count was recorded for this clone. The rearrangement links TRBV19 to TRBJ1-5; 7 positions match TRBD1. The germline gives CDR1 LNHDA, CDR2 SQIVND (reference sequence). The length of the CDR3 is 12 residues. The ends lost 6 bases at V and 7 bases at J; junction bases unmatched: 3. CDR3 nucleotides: TGTGCCAGTAGACAGGGGAGGCAGCCCCAGCATTTT. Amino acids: CASRQGRQPQHF.

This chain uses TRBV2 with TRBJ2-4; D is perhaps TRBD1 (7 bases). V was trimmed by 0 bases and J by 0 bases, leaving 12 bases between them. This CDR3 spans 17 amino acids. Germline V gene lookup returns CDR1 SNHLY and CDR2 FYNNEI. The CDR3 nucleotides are TGTGCCAGCAGTGAAGCGGCAGGGGGGCTAGCCAAAAACATTCAGTACTTC. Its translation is CASSEAAGGLAKNIQYF.

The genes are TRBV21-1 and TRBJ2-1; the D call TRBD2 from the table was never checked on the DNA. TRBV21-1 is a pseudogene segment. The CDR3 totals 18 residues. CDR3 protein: CASSKGDLAGGLYNEQFF. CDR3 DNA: TGTGCCAGCAGCAAAGGGGATTTAGCGGGAGGGCTCTACAATGAGCAGTTCTTC.

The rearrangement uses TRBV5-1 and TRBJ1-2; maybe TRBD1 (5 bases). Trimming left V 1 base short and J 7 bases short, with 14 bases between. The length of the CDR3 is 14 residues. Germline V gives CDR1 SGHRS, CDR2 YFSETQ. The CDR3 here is CASSLIQAGGGYTF. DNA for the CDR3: TGCGCCAGCAGCTTGATACAGGCCGGGGGTGGCTACACCTTC.

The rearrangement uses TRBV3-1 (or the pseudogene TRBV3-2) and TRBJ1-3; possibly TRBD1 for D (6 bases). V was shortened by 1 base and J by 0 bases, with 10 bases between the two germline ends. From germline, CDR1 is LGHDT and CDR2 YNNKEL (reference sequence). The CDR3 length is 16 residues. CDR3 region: CASSQALGGSGNTIYF. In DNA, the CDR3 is TGTGCCAGCAGCCAAGCTTTAGGGGGCTCTGGAAACACCATATATTTT.

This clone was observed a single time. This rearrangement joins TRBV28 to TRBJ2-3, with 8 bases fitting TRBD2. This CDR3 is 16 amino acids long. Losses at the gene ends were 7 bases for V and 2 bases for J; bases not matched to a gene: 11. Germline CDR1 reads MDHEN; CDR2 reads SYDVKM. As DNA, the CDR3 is TGTGCCAGCACTCCTACCCGGGGGGGATTCACAGATACGCAGTATTTT. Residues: CASTPTRGGFTDTQYF.

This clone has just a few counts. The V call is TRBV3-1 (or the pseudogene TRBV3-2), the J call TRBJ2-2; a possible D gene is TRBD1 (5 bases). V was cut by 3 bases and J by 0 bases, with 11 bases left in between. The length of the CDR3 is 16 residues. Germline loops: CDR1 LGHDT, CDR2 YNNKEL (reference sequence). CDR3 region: CASSHYRFSNTGELFF. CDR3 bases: TGTGCCAGCAGCCATTACAGGTTTTCGAACACCGGGGAGCTGTTTTTT.

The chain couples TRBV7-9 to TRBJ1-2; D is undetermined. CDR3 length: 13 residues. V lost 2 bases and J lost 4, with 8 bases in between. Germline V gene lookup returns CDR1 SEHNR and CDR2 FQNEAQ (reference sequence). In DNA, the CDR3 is TGTGCCAGCAGCTTATCAGGTGGCTATGGCTACACCTTC. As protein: CASSLSGGYGYTF.

Here the CDR3 reads CASSSSGTAGSEQYF. The CDR3 nucleotides are TGTGCCAGCAGCTCCTCCGGGACAGCGGGTTCCGAGCAGTACTTC. The chain links TRBV7-3 to TRBJ2-7, with D tentatively TRBD1 (7 bases). Deletions cut 4 bases from V and 6 bases from J, with 19 bases between. The CDR3 contains 15 residues. The V gene's germline CDR1 is SGHTA and CDR2 FQGTGA. Full variable domain (rest looked up from reference TRBV7-3 and TRBJ2-7): GAGVSQTPSNKVTEKGKYVELRCDPISGHTALYWYRQSLGQGPEFLIYFQGTGAADDSGLPNDRFFAVRPEGSVSTLKIQRTERGDSAVYLCASSSSGTAGSEQYFGPGTRLTVT.

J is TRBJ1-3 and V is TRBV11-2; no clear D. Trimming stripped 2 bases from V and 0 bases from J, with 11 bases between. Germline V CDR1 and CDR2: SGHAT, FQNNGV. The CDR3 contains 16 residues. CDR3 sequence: CASSLSQSSSGNTIYF. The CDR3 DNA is TGTGCCAGCAGCTTATCACAGTCCTCCTCTGGAAACACCATATATTTT.

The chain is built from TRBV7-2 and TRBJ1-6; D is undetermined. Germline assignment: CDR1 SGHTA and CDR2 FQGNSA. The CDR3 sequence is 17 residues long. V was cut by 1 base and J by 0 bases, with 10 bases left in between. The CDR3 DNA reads TGTGCCAGCAGCTTAGTTCCAGGCCTCTCCTATAATTCACCCCTCCACTTT. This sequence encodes CASSLVPGLSYNSPLHF.

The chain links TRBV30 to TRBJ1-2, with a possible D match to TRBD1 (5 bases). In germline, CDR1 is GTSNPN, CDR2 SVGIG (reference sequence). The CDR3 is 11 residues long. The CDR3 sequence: CGAGRDYGYTF. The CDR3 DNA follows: TGTGGGGCGGGGCGGGACTATGGCTACACCTTC.